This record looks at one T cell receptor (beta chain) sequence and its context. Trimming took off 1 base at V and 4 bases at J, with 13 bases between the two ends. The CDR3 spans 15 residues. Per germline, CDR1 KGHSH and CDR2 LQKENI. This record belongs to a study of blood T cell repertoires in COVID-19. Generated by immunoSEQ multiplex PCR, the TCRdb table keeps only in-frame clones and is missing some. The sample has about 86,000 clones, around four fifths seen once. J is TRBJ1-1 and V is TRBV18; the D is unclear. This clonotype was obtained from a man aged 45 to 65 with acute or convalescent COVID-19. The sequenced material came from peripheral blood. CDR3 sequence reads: CASSPRLERVTEAFF. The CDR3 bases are TGTGCCAGCTCACCACGTTTGGAGAGGGTCACTGAAGCTTTCTTT.